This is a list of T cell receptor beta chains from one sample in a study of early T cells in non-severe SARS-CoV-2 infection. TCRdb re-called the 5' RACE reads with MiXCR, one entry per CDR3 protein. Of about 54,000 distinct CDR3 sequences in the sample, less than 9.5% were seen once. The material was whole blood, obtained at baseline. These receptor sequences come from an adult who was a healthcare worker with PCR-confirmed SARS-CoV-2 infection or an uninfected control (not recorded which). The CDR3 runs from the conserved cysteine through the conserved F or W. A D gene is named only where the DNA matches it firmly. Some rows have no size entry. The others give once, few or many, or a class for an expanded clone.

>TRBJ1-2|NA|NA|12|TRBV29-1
CSVMYLGRGYTF
TGCAGCGTTATGTATTTGGGTCGGGGCTACACCTTC
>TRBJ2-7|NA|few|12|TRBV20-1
CSAADGPYEQYF
TGCAGTGCTGCGGACGGACCCTACGAGCAGTACTTC
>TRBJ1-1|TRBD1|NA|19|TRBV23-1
CARLFPSRDRGPKDTEAFF
TGCGCCAGATTATTTCCCTCCCGGGACAGGGGGCCAAAGGACACTGAAGCTTTCTTT
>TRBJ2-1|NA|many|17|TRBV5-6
CASSPPGGGISYNEQFF
TGTGCCAGCAGCCCCCCTGGTGGGGGCATCTCCTACAATGAGCAGTTCTTC
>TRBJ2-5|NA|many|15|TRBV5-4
CASSLWFAGAETQYF
TGTGCCAGCAGCTTGTGGTTTGCGGGGGCAGAGACCCAGTACTTC
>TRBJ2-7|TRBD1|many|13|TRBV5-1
CASSTGQGEVQYF
TGCGCCAGCAGCACGGGACAGGGGGAGGTGCAGTACTTC
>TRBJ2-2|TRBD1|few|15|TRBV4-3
CASSLIDRDTGELFF
TGCGCCAGCAGCTTGATCGACAGGGACACCGGGGAGCTGTTTTTT
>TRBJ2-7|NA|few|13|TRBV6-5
CASSPSTLIEQYF
TGTGCCAGCAGTCCGTCTACCCTTATCGAGCAGTACTTC
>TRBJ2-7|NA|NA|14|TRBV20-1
CSARVAGRTYEQYF
TGCAGTGCTAGAGTGGCGGGCAGGACCTACGAGCAGTACTTC
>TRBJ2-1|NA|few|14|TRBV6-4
CASSVRRDSNEQFF
TGTGCCAGCAGTGTTAGGCGGGATAGCAATGAGCAGTTCTTC
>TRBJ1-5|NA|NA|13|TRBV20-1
CSARVIGNQPQHF
TGCAGTGCTAGAGTTATCGGCAATCAGCCCCAGCATTTT
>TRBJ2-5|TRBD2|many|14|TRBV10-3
CAISEGTSEQTQYF
TGTGCCATCAGTGAGGGGACTAGCGAGCAGACCCAGTACTTC
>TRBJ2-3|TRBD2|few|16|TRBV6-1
CASTKRTSSLTDTQYF
TGTGCCAGCACCAAAAGGACTAGCAGTCTCACAGATACGCAGTATTTT
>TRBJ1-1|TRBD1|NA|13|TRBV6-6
CASITGVRTEAFF
TGTGCCAGCATTACAGGGGTTCGAACTGAAGCTTTCTTT
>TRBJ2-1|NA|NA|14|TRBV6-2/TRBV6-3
CASSYGDLYNEQFF
TGTGCCAGCAGTTACGGCGATTTATACAATGAGCAGTTCTTC
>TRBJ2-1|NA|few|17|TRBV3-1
CASSQNRVASSYNEQFF
TGTGCCAGCAGCCAAAATCGGGTGGCTAGCTCCTACAATGAGCAGTTCTTC
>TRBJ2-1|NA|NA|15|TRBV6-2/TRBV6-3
CASSYGGGRHNEQFF
TGTGCCAGCAGTTACGGGGGCGGACGTCACAATGAGCAGTTCTTC
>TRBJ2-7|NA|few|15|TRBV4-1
CASSQDGTDTYEQYF
TGCGCCAGCAGCCAAGATGGGACGGACACCTACGAGCAGTACTTC
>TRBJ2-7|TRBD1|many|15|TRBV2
CASKVRGQNSYEQYF
TGTGCCAGCAAGGTACGGGGACAGAACTCCTACGAGCAGTACTTC
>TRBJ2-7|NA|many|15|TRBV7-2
CASSSQGSPAYEQYF
TGTGCCAGCAGCTCCCAGGGCAGTCCCGCCTACGAGCAGTACTTC
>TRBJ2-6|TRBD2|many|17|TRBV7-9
CASSPDREVRGANVLTF
TGTGCCAGCAGCCCTGACCGGGAGGTGAGGGGGGCCAACGTCCTGACTTTC
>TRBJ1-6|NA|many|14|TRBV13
CASSSRRGAAPLHF
TGTGCCAGCAGCTCCCGGAGAGGGGCCGCACCCCTCCACTTT
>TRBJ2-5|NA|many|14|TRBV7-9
CASSQRGVVETQYF
TGTGCCAGCAGTCAGAGGGGGGTGGTGGAGACCCAGTACTTC
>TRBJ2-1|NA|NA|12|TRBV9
CASSAERNEQFF
TGTGCCAGCAGCGCAGAGAGAAATGAGCAGTTCTTC
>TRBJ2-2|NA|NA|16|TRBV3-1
CASSQGLSANTGELFF
TGTGCCAGCAGCCAAGGTCTTAGCGCGAACACCGGGGAGCTGTTTTTT
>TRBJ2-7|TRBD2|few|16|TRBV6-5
CASRSKRLAGHYEQYF
TGTGCCAGCAGGTCAAAACGACTAGCCGGCCACTACGAGCAGTACTTC
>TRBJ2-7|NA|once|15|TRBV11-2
CASSPDLGPSYEQYF
TGTGCCAGCAGCCCGGACCTTGGGCCGTCGTACGAGCAGTACTTC
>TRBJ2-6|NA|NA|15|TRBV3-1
CASSQSHSGANVLTF
TGTGCCAGCAGCCAAAGTCATTCTGGGGCCAACGTCCTGACTTTC
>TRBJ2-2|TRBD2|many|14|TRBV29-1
CSVSWGGDTGELFF
TGCAGCGTTTCGTGGGGAGGGGACACCGGGGAGCTGTTTTTT
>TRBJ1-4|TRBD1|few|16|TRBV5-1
CASSLDRGATNEKLFF
TGCGCCAGCAGCTTGGACAGGGGAGCAACTAATGAAAAACTGTTTTTT
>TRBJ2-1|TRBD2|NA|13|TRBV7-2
CASSLGAAGEQFF
TGTGCCAGCAGCTTAGGGGCAGCGGGAGAGCAGTTCTTC
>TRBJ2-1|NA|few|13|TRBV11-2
CASSSNSYNEQFF
TGTGCCAGCAGCTCAAACTCCTACAATGAGCAGTTCTTC
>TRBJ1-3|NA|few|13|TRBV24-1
CATTDRSGNTIYF
TGTGCCACCACCGACCGCTCTGGAAACACCATATATTTT
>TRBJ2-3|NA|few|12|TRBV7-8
CASSIMEDTQYF
TGTGCCAGCAGCATAATGGAGGATACGCAGTATTTT
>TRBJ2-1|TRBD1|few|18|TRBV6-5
CASSYSMGTGRPHNEQFF
TGTGCCAGCAGTTACTCTATGGGGACAGGGAGACCCCACAATGAGCAGTTCTTC
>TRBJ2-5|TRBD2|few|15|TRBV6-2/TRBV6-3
CASSYSASGSETQYF
TGTGCCAGCAGTTACTCGGCTAGCGGGAGCGAGACCCAGTACTTC
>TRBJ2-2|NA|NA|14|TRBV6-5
CASSYLDISGELFF
TGTGCCAGCAGTTACCTGGACATTTCCGGGGAGCTGTTTTTT
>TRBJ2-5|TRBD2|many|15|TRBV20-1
CSAMTAGGRLETQYF
TGCAGTGCAATGACGGCGGGAGGGCGCTTAGAGACCCAGTACTTC
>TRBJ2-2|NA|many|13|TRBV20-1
CSAAGASTGELFF
TGCAGTGCCGCAGGTGCTAGCACCGGGGAGCTGTTTTTT
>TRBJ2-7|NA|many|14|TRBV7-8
CASISAGMGIEQYF
TGTGCCAGCATCTCGGCGGGGATGGGGATCGAGCAGTACTTC
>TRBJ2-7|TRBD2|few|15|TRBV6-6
CASSYQLAGAYEQYF
TGTGCCAGCAGTTACCAACTAGCGGGAGCCTACGAGCAGTACTTC
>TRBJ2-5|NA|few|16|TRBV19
CASSIEFAEFQETQYF
TGTGCCAGTAGTATAGAGTTCGCGGAGTTCCAAGAGACCCAGTACTTC
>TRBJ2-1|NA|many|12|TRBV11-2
CASSYAGSEQFF
TGTGCCAGCAGCTACGCGGGCAGTGAGCAGTTCTTC
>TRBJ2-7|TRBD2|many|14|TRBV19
CASSRLAGLYEQYF
TGTGCCAGTAGTAGACTAGCGGGACTCTACGAGCAGTACTTC
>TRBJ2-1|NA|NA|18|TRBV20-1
CSAKSNRQGRPTGNEQFF
TGCAGTGCCAAGTCGAACCGGCAAGGGAGGCCCACGGGGAATGAGCAGTTCTTC
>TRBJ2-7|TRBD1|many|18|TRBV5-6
CASSLLKGGPTLSYEQYF
TGTGCCAGCAGCTTGTTAAAAGGGGGCCCCACCCTATCCTACGAGCAGTACTTC
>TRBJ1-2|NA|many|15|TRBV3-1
CASSQGTAGPYGYTF
TGTGCCAGCAGCCAAGGGACGGCAGGGCCCTATGGCTACACCTTC
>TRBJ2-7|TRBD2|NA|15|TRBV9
CASSEGLAGGNEQYF
TGTGCCAGCAGCGAGGGACTAGCGGGAGGCAACGAGCAGTACTTC
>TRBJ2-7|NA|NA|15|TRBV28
CASPRGGENYHEQYF
TGTGCCAGCCCCCGAGGCGGGGAGAATTACCACGAGCAGTACTTC
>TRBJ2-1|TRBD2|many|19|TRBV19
CASSIKASGSHSSYNEQFF
TGTGCCAGTAGTATAAAAGCTAGCGGGAGTCACAGCTCCTACAATGAGCAGTTCTTC
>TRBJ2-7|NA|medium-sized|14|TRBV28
CASSRDLPSYEQYF
TGTGCCAGCTCGCGGGACCTACCCTCCTACGAGCAGTACTTC
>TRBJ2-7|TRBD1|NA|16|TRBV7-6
CASSSRLRDRDYEQYF
TGTGCCAGCAGCAGCAGGCTCCGGGACAGGGACTACGAGCAGTACTTC
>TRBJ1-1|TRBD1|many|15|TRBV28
CASSLWRGRETEAFF
TGTGCCAGCAGTTTATGGAGGGGGCGAGAAACTGAAGCTTTCTTT
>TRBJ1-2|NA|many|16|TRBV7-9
CASRTYSDRNFYGYTF
TGTGCCAGCAGAACCTATTCGGACAGAAATTTCTATGGCTACACCTTC